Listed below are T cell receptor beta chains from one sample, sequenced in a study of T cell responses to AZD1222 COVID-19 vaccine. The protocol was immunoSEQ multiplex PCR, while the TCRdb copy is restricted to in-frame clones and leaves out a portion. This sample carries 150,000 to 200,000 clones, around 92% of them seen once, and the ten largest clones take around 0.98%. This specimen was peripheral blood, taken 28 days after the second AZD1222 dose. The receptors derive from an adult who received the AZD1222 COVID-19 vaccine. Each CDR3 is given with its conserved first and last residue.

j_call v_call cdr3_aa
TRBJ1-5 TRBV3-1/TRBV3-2 CASSHLRDQPQHF
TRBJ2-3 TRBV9 CATRRFSSTDTQYF
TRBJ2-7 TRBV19 CASSMRIQGAYEQYF
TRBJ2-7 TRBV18 CASSPRAAGRTYEQYF
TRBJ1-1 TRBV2 CASSTPNWNTEAFF
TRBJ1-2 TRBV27 CASSLVRNPSSYGYTF
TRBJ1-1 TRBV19 CASSNRPMNTEAFF
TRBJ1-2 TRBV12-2 CASRHPPGQGHPWDGYTF
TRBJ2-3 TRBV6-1 CASSETGYTPYTDTQYF
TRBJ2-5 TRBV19 CASRNTGAAGETQYF
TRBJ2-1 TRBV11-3 CASSPWGGGEKNEQFF
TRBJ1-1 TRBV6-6 CASVWRDRTEAFF
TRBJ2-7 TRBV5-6 CASSAGHSYEQYF
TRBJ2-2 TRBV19 CASSMGRFTGELFF
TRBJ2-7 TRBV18 CASSPLRRQGDEQYF
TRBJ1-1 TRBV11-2 CASSLGGTGASGANTEAFF
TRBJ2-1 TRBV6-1 CASSEIGEVSNEQFF
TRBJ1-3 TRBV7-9 CASSFLAGHTGNTIYF
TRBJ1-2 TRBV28 CASSLWRNDYGYTF
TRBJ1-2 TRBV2 CASRVRGVSHGYTF
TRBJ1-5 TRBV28 CASRQDRGDQPQHF
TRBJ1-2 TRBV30 CAWTSRRGSNYGYTF
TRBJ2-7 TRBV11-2 CASSLNRDLSYEQYF
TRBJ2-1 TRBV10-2 CASSGTGYNEQFF
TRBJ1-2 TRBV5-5 CASSLGGANYGYTF
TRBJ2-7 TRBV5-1 CASSATGIRSYEQYF
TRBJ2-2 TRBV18 CASSPPRGSANTGELFF
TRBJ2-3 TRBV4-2 CASSQDQRLNTQYF
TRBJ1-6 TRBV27 CASSLTGGNSPLHF
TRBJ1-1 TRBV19 CASSIVAGSTEAFF
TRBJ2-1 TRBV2 CASSEEQYNEQFF
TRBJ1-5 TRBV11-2 CASSLGATARYYSNQPQHF
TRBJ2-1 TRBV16 CASANRGMDEQFF
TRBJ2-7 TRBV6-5 CASSFTGAADEQYF
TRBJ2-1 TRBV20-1 CSATPHNEQFF
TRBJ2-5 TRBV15 CATSRDWGQETQYF
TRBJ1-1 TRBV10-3 CAIKGAGGATEAFF
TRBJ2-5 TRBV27 CASSLLAGGPREETQYF
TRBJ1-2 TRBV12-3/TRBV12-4 CASSGDMNYGYTF
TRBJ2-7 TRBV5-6 CASSPNGAPYEQYF
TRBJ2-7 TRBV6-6 CASKGSGQGSYEQYF
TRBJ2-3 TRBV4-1 CASSQRLQGPTDTQYF
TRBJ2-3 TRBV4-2 CASSQEADLNTQYF
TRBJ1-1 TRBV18 CASSPAVGGSGEAFF
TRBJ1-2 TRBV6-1 CASSFRQGKRDGYTF
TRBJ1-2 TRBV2 CASSASAGAYGYTF
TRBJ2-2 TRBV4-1 CASSHPGVNTGELFF
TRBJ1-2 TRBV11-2 CASSQANYGYTF
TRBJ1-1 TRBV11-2 CASSLEFGKNTEAFF
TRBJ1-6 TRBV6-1 CASSELGAHNSPLHF